A selection of T cell receptor beta chains follows, all from one sample in a study of control samples from healthy donors and cancer patients. Some clones are missing from TCRdb's copy, which holds only in-frame ones; the method was immunoSEQ multiplex PCR. In the table there are about 89,000 clones, 86% of which are singletons. The sample was blood. These receptors were taken from a man aged 30 to 45 in good health. The CDR3 runs from the conserved cysteine through the conserved F or W. The order of the fields is clone size, V gene, J gene, D gene, CDR3 DNA, CDR3 protein. D genes are given only for firm matches. Rows may omit the clone size; those that give it use once, few, many or a size class.

clone_size: -
v_call: TRBV28
j_call: TRBJ2-7
d_call: -
cdr3_nt: TGTGCCAGCAGTACACTCCGGCCCCCCGAGCAGTACTTC
cdr3_aa: CASSTLRPPEQYF

clone_size: -
v_call: TRBV19
j_call: TRBJ2-1
d_call: -
cdr3_nt: TGTGCCAGTAGTATCGGCCAACCTTCTTCTAGCTCCTACAATGAGCAGTTCTTC
cdr3_aa: CASSIGQPSSSSYNEQFF

clone_size: few
v_call: TRBV24-1
j_call: TRBJ2-3
d_call: -
cdr3_nt: TGTGCCACCAGTGACCAGTCTCGGGTGCAGGGTACGCAGTATTTT
cdr3_aa: CATSDQSRVQGTQYF

clone_size: -
v_call: TRBV2
j_call: TRBJ2-5
d_call: -
cdr3_nt: TGTGCCAGCACGCACGAACAAGAGACCCAGTACTTC
cdr3_aa: CASTHEQETQYF

clone_size: once
v_call: TRBV30
j_call: TRBJ1-2
d_call: TRBD1
cdr3_nt: TGTGCCTGGAAGGGACAGGGATTATATGGCTACACCTTC
cdr3_aa: CAWKGQGLYGYTF

clone_size: -
v_call: TRBV5-6
j_call: TRBJ2-5
d_call: -
cdr3_nt: TGTGCCAGCAGCTTGAGGGCCTCCTGGGGCCAAGAGACCCAGTACTTC
cdr3_aa: CASSLRASWGQETQYF

clone_size: -
v_call: TRBV11-2
j_call: TRBJ1-2
d_call: -
cdr3_nt: TGTGCCAGCAGCTTGATTAATGAGGACCACTACTATGGCTACACCTTC
cdr3_aa: CASSLINEDHYYGYTF

clone_size: -
v_call: TRBV4-2
j_call: TRBJ2-3
d_call: -
cdr3_nt: TGTGCCAGCAGCCAAGGCATCTTGGACTCCACAGATACGCAGTATTTT
cdr3_aa: CASSQGILDSTDTQYF

clone_size: -
v_call: TRBV5-1
j_call: TRBJ1-4
d_call: -
cdr3_nt: TGCGCCAGCAGCCGGGACTCCCCCGACGGCACTAATGAAAAACTGTTTTTT
cdr3_aa: CASSRDSPDGTNEKLFF

clone_size: -
v_call: TRBV24-1
j_call: TRBJ1-2
d_call: TRBD1
cdr3_nt: TGTGCCACCAGTGAGGCAGGGGGGAGAAGGAGAGGCTACACCTTC
cdr3_aa: CATSEAGGRRRGYTF

clone_size: -
v_call: TRBV6-5
j_call: TRBJ1-2
d_call: -
cdr3_nt: TGTGCCTCGAGAACTGGAAGACTCTATGGCTACACCTTC
cdr3_aa: CASRTGRLYGYTF

clone_size: -
v_call: TRBV12-3/TRBV12-4
j_call: TRBJ1-2
d_call: -
cdr3_nt: TGTGCCAGCAGGCCCGGGGCCGCTTATGGCTACACCTTC
cdr3_aa: CASRPGAAYGYTF

clone_size: -
v_call: TRBV10-2
j_call: TRBJ1-1
d_call: -
cdr3_nt: TGCGCCAGCAGTGTTGGGAACACTGAAGCTTTCTTT
cdr3_aa: CASSVGNTEAFF

clone_size: -
v_call: TRBV19
j_call: TRBJ2-2
d_call: TRBD2
cdr3_nt: TGTGCCAGTAGTAGACTAGCGGGGGGGTCCGGGGAGCTGTTTTTT
cdr3_aa: CASSRLAGGSGELFF

clone_size: -
v_call: TRBV19
j_call: TRBJ1-6
d_call: -
cdr3_nt: TGTGCCAGTAGTATCACCGGGTATGGCTCACCCCTCCACTTT
cdr3_aa: CASSITGYGSPLHF

clone_size: -
v_call: TRBV7-2
j_call: TRBJ2-2
d_call: TRBD1
cdr3_nt: TGTGCCAGCAGCTTATCTAGGGGGCGCGGCACCGGGGAGCTGTTTTTT
cdr3_aa: CASSLSRGRGTGELFF

clone_size: -
v_call: TRBV6-4
j_call: TRBJ2-3
d_call: TRBD2
cdr3_nt: TGTGCCAGCAGTGAGACTAGCGGGGTTACGCAGTATTTT
cdr3_aa: CASSETSGVTQYF

clone_size: -
v_call: TRBV27
j_call: TRBJ1-5
d_call: -
cdr3_nt: TGTGCCAGCAGTTGGTTGGCAGATAGCAATCAGCCCCAGCATTTT
cdr3_aa: CASSWLADSNQPQHF

clone_size: few
v_call: TRBV14
j_call: TRBJ1-1
d_call: -
cdr3_nt: TGTGCCAGCAGCTTACGACAGGAGTTGAACACTGAAGCTTTCTTT
cdr3_aa: CASSLRQELNTEAFF

clone_size: -
v_call: TRBV11-1
j_call: TRBJ2-2
d_call: -
cdr3_nt: TGTGCCAGCAGCTCCCTCACAGGGGAGCTGTTTTTT
cdr3_aa: CASSSLTGELFF

clone_size: -
v_call: TRBV7-3
j_call: TRBJ1-2
d_call: -
cdr3_nt: TGTGCCAGCAGCTTGAACAGGGAAGTTGGCTACACCTTC
cdr3_aa: CASSLNREVGYTF

clone_size: -
v_call: TRBV3-1/TRBV3-2
j_call: TRBJ1-1
d_call: -
cdr3_nt: TGTGCCAGCAGCCAAGGGCGTGGGGCCGGGGCTTTCTTT
cdr3_aa: CASSQGRGAGAFF

clone_size: -
v_call: TRBV19
j_call: TRBJ2-1
d_call: TRBD2
cdr3_nt: TGTGCCAGTAGTAGTACCGGGGGACTAGCGGGGGACCTCTCCTACAATGAGCAGTTCTTC
cdr3_aa: CASSSTGGLAGDLSYNEQFF

clone_size: -
v_call: TRBV9
j_call: TRBJ2-5
d_call: -
cdr3_nt: TGTGCCAGCAGCGTAAGTGGACAGCGGGAGACCCAGTACTTC
cdr3_aa: CASSVSGQRETQYF

clone_size: -
v_call: TRBV7-2
j_call: TRBJ1-2
d_call: -
cdr3_nt: TGTGCCAGCAGCCCAGCGCGGAGGGGCAGGGACGGCTACACCTTC
cdr3_aa: CASSPARRGRDGYTF

clone_size: -
v_call: TRBV11-2
j_call: TRBJ1-4
d_call: -
cdr3_nt: TGTGCCAGCAGCTTACCCTTTGGGGGCGCTAATGAAAAACTGTTTTTT
cdr3_aa: CASSLPFGGANEKLFF

clone_size: -
v_call: TRBV9
j_call: TRBJ1-4
d_call: -
cdr3_nt: TGTGCCAGCAGCGTAGAATGGGGGCGCAATGAAAAACTGTTTTTT
cdr3_aa: CASSVEWGRNEKLFF

clone_size: few
v_call: TRBV5-6
j_call: TRBJ1-2
d_call: -
cdr3_nt: TGTGCCAGCAGCTTGGGTAGTGAGGGATTCAGAGGCTACACCTTC
cdr3_aa: CASSLGSEGFRGYTF

clone_size: -
v_call: TRBV11-2
j_call: TRBJ2-2
d_call: TRBD1
cdr3_nt: TGTGCCAGCAGTGGGACAGTTGCGAACACCGGGGAGCTGTTTTTT
cdr3_aa: CASSGTVANTGELFF

clone_size: -
v_call: TRBV3-1/TRBV3-2
j_call: TRBJ2-7
d_call: TRBD2
cdr3_nt: TGTGCCAGCAGCCAAGCTTTTTACCCTGGGCTAGCGGGGGGAAGCGGGCAGTACTTC
cdr3_aa: CASSQAFYPGLAGGSGQYF

clone_size: -
v_call: TRBV24-1
j_call: TRBJ2-3
d_call: TRBD2
cdr3_nt: TGTGCCACCAGTGGAGCGGGGGGGCGCACAGATACGCAGTATTTT
cdr3_aa: CATSGAGGRTDTQYF

clone_size: -
v_call: TRBV19
j_call: TRBJ2-1
d_call: TRBD1
cdr3_nt: TGTGCCAGTAGTCTCGGACAGGGTGGGTACAATGAGCAGTTCTTC
cdr3_aa: CASSLGQGGYNEQFF

clone_size: -
v_call: TRBV9
j_call: TRBJ2-3
d_call: TRBD2
cdr3_nt: TGTGCCAGCAGCTCTAGCGGGGGGGTCACAGATACGCAGTATTTT
cdr3_aa: CASSSSGGVTDTQYF

clone_size: -
v_call: TRBV19
j_call: TRBJ1-2
d_call: -
cdr3_nt: TGTGCCAGTAAGGGCACCTATGGCTACACCTTC
cdr3_aa: CASKGTYGYTF

clone_size: once
v_call: TRBV18
j_call: TRBJ2-1
d_call: TRBD2
cdr3_nt: TGTGCCAGCTCCCCAAGCGGGGGGTCCTACAATGAGCAGTTCTTC
cdr3_aa: CASSPSGGSYNEQFF

clone_size: -
v_call: TRBV24-1
j_call: TRBJ1-4
d_call: -
cdr3_nt: TGTGCCACCAGCTCAGGGGCAACTAATGAAAAACTGTTTTTT
cdr3_aa: CATSSGATNEKLFF

clone_size: -
v_call: TRBV2
j_call: TRBJ1-1
d_call: -
cdr3_nt: TGTGCCAGCGTCCGGGAGTACACTGAAGCTTTCTTT
cdr3_aa: CASVREYTEAFF

clone_size: -
v_call: TRBV5-1
j_call: TRBJ2-3
d_call: -
cdr3_nt: TGCGCCAGCAGCTTGAGGGCAGGAGGAGATACGCAGTATTTT
cdr3_aa: CASSLRAGGDTQYF

clone_size: few
v_call: TRBV29-1
j_call: TRBJ1-6
d_call: -
cdr3_nt: TGCAGCGTTGAGTGGCGCTCCTATAATTCACCCCTCCACTTT
cdr3_aa: CSVEWRSYNSPLHF

clone_size: -
v_call: TRBV5-1
j_call: TRBJ2-3
d_call: TRBD1
cdr3_nt: TGCGCCAGCAGCCCGGGACAGACTTCCCCAGATACGCAGTATTTT
cdr3_aa: CASSPGQTSPDTQYF

clone_size: -
v_call: TRBV7-9
j_call: TRBJ2-1
d_call: TRBD2
cdr3_nt: TGTGCCAGCAGCTTGGGACTAGCGGGTTCCCCCTCCTACAATGAGCAGTTCTTC
cdr3_aa: CASSLGLAGSPSYNEQFF

clone_size: -
v_call: TRBV28
j_call: TRBJ1-5
d_call: TRBD1
cdr3_nt: TGTGCCAGCAGTTTCGGGACAGGGAATAGGCAGCCCCAGCATTTT
cdr3_aa: CASSFGTGNRQPQHF

clone_size: -
v_call: TRBV27
j_call: TRBJ2-1
d_call: TRBD1
cdr3_nt: TGTGCCAGCGGGGGGCAGGGGGCGCAGGATGAGCAGTTCTTC
cdr3_aa: CASGGQGAQDEQFF

clone_size: -
v_call: TRBV18
j_call: TRBJ1-2
d_call: TRBD1
cdr3_nt: TGTGCCAGCTCACCACAAGCGACAGGGGACTATGGCTACACCTTC
cdr3_aa: CASSPQATGDYGYTF

clone_size: -
v_call: TRBV27
j_call: TRBJ1-2
d_call: -
cdr3_nt: TGTGCCAGCAGTCCGACCCCAATGACGACTAACTATGGCTACACCTTC
cdr3_aa: CASSPTPMTTNYGYTF

clone_size: -
v_call: TRBV29-1
j_call: TRBJ1-1
d_call: TRBD1
cdr3_nt: TGCAGCGTTCCGACAGGGGGTACTGAAGCTTTCTTT
cdr3_aa: CSVPTGGTEAFF